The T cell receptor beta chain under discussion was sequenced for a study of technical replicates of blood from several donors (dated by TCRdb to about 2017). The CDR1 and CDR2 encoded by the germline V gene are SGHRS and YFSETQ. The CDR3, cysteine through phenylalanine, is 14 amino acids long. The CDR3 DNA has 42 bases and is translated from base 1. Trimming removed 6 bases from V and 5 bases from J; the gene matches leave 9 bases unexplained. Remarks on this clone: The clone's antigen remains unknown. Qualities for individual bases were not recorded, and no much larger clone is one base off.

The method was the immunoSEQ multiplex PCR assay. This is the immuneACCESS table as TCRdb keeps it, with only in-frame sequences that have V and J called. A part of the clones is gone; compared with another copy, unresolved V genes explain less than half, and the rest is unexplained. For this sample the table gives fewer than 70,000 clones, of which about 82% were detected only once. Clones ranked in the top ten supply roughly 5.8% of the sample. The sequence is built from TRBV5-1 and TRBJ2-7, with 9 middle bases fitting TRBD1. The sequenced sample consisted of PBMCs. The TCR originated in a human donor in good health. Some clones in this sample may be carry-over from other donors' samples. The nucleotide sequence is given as TGCGCCAGCAATTCCGGGACAGGGACCCACGAGCAGTACTTC. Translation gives CASNSGTGTHEQYF.